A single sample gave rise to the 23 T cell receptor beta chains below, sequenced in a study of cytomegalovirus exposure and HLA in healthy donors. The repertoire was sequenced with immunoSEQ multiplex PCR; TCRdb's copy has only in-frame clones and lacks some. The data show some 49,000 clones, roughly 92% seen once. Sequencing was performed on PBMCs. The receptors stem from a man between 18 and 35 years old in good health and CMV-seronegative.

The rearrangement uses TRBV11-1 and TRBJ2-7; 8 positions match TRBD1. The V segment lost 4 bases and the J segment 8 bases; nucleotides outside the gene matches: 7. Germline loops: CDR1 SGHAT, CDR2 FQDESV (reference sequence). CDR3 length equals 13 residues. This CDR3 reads CASSSGTGGKQYF. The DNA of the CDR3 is TGTGCCAGCAGCTCCGGGACAGGTGGCAAGCAGTACTTC.

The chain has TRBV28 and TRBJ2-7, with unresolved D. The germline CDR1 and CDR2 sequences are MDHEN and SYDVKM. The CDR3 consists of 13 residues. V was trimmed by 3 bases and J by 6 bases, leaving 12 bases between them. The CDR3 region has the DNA TGTGCCAGCAGTTTCCCGAGGTTCTCCGAGCAGTACTTC. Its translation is CASSFPRFSEQYF.

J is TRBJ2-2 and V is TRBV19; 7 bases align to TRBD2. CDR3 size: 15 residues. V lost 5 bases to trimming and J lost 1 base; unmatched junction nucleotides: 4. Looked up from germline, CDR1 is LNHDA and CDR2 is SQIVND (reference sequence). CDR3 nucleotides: TGTGCCAGTAGTTCCGGGGGGAGGAACACCGGGGAGCTGTTTTTT. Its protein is CASSSGGRNTGELFF.

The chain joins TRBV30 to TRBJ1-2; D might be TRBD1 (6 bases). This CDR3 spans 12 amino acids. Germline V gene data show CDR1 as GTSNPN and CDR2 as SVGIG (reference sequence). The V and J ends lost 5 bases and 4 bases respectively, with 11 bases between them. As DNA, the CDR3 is TGTGCCTGGGGACAGCTTTCCTATGGCTACACCTTC. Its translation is CAWGQLSYGYTF.

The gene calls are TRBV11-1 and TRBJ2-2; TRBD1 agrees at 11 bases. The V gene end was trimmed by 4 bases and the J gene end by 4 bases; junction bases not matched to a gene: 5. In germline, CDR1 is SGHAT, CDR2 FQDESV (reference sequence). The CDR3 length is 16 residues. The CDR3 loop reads CASSSRTGGFTGELFF. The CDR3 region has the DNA TGTGCCAGCAGCTCACGGACAGGGGGCTTCACCGGGGAGCTGTTTTTT.

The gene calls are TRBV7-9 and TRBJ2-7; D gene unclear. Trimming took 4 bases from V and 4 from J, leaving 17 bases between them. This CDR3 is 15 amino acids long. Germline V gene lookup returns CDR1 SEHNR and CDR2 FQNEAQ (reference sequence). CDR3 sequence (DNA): TGTGCCAGCAGCTCCCCCCCCGCGGAAAGGTACGAGCAGTACTTC. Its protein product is CASSSPPAERYEQYF.

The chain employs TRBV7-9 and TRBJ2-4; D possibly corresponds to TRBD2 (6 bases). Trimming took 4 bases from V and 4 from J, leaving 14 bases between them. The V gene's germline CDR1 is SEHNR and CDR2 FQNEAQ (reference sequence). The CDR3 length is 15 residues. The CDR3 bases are TGTGCCAGCAGCTCCTATAGCGGACCTAAAAACATTCAGTACTTC. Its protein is CASSSYSGPKNIQYF.

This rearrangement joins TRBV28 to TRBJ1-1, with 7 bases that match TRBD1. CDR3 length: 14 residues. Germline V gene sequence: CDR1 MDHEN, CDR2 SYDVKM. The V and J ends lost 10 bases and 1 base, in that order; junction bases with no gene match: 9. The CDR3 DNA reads TGTGCCACCATCAGGTCAGGGGGGAACACTGAAGCTTTCTTT. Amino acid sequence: CATIRSGGNTEAFF.

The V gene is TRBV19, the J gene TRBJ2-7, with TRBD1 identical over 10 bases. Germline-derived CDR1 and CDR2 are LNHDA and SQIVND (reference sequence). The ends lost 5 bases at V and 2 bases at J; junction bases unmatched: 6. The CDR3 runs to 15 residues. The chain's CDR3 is CASSDGGTGAYEQYF. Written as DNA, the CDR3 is TGTGCCAGTAGTGACGGGGGGACAGGGGCCTACGAGCAGTACTTC.

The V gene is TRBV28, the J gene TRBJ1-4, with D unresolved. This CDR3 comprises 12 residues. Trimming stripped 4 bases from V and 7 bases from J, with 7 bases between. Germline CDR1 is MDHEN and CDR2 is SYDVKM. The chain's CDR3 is CASSSTGEKLFF. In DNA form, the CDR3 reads TGTGCCAGCAGTTCCACCGGTGAAAAACTGTTTTTT.

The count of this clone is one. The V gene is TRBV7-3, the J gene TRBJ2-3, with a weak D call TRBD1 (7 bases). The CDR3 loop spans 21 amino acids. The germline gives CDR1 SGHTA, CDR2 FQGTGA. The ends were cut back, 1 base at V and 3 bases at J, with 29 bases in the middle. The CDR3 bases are TGTGCCAGCAGCTTAAGGCTACCCGGTCGAGTGGGGGCAGGGGGGACAGATACGCAGTATTTT. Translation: CASSLRLPGRVGAGGTDTQYF.

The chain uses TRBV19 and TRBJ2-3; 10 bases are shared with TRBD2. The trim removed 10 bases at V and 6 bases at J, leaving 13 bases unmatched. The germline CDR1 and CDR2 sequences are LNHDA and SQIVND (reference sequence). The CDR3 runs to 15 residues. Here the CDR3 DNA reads TGTGCCACCAAACTAGCGGGAAGCTCTCGGGATACGCAGTATTTT. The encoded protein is CATKLAGSSRDTQYF.

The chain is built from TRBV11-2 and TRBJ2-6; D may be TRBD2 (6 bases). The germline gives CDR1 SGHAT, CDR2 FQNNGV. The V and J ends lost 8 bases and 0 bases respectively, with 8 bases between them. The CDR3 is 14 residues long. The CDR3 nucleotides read TGTGCCAGCGGAGCGGGCTCTGGGGCCAACGTCCTGACTTTC. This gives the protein CASGAGSGANVLTF.

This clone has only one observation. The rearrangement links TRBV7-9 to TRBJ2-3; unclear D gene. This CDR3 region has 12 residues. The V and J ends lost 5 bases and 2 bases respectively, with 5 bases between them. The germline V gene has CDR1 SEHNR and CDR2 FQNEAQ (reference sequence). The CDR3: CASSLFTDTQYF. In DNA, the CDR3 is TGTGCCAGCAGCCTATTCACAGATACGCAGTATTTT.

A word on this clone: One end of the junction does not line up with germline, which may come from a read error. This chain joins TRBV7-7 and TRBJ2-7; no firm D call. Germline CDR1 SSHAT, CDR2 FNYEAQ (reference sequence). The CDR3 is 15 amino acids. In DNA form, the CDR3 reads TGTGCTAGCAGCTTAGTTGTGCTAGATCGCTACGAGCAGTACTTC. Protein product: CASSLVVLDRYEQYF.

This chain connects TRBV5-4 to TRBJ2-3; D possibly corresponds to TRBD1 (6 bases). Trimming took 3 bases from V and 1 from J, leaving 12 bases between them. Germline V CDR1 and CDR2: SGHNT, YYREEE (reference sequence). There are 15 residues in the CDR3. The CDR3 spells CASSSGAEGTDTQYF. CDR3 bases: TGTGCCAGCAGCTCAGGGGCAGAAGGCACAGATACGCAGTATTTT.

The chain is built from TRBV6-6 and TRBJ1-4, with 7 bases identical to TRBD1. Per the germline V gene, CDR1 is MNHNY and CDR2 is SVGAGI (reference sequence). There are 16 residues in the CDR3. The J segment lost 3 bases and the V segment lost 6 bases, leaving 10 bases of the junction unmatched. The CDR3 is CASSHLGGASNEKLFF. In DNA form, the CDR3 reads TGTGCCAGCAGCCACTTAGGGGGCGCGTCTAATGAAAAACTGTTTTTT.

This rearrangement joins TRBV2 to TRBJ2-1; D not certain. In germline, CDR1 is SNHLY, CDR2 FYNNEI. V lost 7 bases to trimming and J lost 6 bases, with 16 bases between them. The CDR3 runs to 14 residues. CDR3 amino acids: CASKTPARVNEQFF. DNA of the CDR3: TGTGCCAGCAAAACCCCGGCCCGGGTCAATGAGCAGTTCTTC.

CDR3 DNA: TGTGCCAGCAGCTTGGGCCTAGCGGTCCAAGAGACCCAGTACTTC. It is translated as CASSLGLAVQETQYF. The chain employs TRBV5-6 and TRBJ2-5; 7 nucleotides align to TRBD2. Germline lookup yields CDR1 SGHDT and CDR2 YYEEEE. The CDR3 is 15 residues long. The J segment lost 1 base and the V segment lost 0 bases, leaving 3 bases of the junction unmatched. The variable domain in full, completed from reference TRBV5-6 and TRBJ2-5, reads DAGVTQSPTHLIKTRGQQVTLRCSPKSGHDTVSWYQQALGQGPQFIFQYYEEEERQRGNFPDRFSGHQFPNYSSELNVNALLLGDSALYLCASSLGLAVQETQYFGPGTRLLVL.

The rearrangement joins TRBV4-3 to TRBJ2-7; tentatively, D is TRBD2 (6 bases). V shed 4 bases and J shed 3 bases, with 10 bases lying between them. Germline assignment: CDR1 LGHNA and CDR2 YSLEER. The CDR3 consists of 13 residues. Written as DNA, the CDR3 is TGCGCCAGCAGCCGGAGGGCGGGCTACGAGCAGTACTTC. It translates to CASSRRAGYEQYF.

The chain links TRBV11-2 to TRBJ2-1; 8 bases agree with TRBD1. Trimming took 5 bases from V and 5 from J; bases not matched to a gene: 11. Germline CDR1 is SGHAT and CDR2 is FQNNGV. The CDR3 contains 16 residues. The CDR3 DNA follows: TGTGCCAGCAGCCGAGATCGGGCAGGGGGCCACAATGAGCAGTTCTTC. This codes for CASSRDRAGGHNEQFF.

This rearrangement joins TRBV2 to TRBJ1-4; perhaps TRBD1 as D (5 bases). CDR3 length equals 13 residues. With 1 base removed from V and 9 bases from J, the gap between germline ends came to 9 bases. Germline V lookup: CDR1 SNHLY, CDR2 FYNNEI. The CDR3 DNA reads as TGTGCCAGCAGTGAAGAACAGGAAAAAAAACTGTTTTTT. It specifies CASSEEQEKKLFF.

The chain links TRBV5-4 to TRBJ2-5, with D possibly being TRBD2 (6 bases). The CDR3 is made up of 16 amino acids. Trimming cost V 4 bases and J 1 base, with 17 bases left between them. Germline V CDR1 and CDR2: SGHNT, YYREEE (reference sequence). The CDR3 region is CASSLAWGDRQETQYF. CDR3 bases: TGTGCCAGCAGCCTCGCGTGGGGGGATCGCCAAGAGACCCAGTACTTC.